The TCR beta chain described here comes from a study of cytomegalovirus exposure and HLA in healthy donors. In the PCR, 60 Vbeta and 13 Jbeta primers were used. The assay was immunoSEQ multiplex PCR, and TCRdb's table has in-frame clones only and misses some. The sample shows around 90,000 clones, over 65% of them seen only once. The TCR comes from a human donor in good health. Sequencing was carried out using PBMCs.

In nucleotides, the CDR3 is TGCAGCGTTGGAGCCTCGGGGGGGGGCTACACCTTC. It codes for CSVGASGGGYTF. J is TRBJ1-2 and V is TRBV29-1; D is perhaps TRBD1 (5 bases). CDR1 and CDR2 (germline): SQVTM, ANQGSEA. There are 12 residues in the CDR3. V was clipped by 4 bases and J by 8 bases, with 14 bases between them.